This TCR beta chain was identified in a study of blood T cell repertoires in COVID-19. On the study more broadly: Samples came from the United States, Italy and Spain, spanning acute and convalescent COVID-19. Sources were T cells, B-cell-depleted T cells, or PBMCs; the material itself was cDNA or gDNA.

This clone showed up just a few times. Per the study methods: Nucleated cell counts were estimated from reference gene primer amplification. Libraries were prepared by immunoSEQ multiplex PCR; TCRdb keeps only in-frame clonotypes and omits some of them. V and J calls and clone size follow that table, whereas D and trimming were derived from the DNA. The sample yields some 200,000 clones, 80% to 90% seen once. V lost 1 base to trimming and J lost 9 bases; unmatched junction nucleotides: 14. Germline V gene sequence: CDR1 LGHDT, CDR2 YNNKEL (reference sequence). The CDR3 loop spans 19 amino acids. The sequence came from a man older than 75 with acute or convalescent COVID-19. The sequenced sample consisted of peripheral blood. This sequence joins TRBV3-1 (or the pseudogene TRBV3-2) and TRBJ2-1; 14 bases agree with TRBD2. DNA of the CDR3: TGTGCCAGCAGCCAAGGGAGGGGACTAGCGGGAGTTCTTGGTAGTGAGCAGTTCTTC. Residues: CASSQGRGLAGVLGSEQFF.